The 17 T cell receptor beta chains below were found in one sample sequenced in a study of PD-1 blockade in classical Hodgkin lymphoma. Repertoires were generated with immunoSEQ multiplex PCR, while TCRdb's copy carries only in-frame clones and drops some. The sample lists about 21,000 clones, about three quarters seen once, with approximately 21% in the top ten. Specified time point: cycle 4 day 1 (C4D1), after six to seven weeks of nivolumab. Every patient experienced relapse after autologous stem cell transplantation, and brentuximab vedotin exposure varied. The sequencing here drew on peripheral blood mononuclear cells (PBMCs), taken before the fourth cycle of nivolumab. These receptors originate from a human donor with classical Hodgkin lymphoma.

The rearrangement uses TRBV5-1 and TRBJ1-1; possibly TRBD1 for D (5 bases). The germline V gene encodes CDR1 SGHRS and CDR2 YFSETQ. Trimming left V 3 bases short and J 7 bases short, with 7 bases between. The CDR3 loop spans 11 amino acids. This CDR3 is CASSSGHEAFF. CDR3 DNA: TGCGCCAGCAGCTCGGGGCATGAAGCTTTCTTT.

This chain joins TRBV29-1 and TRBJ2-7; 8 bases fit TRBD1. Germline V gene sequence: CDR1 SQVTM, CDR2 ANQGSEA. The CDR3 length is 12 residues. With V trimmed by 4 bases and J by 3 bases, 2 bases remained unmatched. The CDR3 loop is CSVVQGVYEQYF. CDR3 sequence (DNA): TGCAGCGTTGTACAGGGGGTCTACGAGCAGTACTTC.

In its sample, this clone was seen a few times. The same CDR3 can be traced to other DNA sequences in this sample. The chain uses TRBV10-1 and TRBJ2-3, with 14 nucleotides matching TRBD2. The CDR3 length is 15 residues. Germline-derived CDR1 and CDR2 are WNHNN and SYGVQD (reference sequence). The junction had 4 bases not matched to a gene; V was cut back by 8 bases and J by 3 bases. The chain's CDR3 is CASSGTSGSTDTQYF. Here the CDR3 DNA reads TGCGCCAGCTCCGGGACTAGCGGGAGTACAGATACGCAGTATTTT.

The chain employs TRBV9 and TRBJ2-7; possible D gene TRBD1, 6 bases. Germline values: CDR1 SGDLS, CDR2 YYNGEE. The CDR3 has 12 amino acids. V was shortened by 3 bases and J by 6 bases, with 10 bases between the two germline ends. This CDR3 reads CASSAQGSEQYF. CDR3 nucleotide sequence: TGTGCCAGCAGCGCACAGGGTAGCGAGCAGTACTTC. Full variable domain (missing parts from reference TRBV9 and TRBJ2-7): DSGVTQTPKHLITATGQRVTLRCSPRSGDLSVYWYQQSLDQGLQFLIQYYNGEERAKGNILERFSAQQFPDLHSELNLSSLELGDSALYFCASSAQGSEQYFGPGTRLTVT.

DNA of the CDR3: TGTGCCAGCATCTGGACGGGGGCCGGGGAGACCCAGTACTTC. Translation gives CASIWTGAGETQYF. This chain connects TRBV6-1 to TRBJ2-5; either TRBD1 or TRBD2 may fit D (6 bases each). Between the trimmed V and J ends, which lost 7 bases and 5 bases, there was a span of 17 bases. The CDR3 covers 14 residues. Per the germline V gene, CDR1 is MNHNS and CDR2 is SASEGT.

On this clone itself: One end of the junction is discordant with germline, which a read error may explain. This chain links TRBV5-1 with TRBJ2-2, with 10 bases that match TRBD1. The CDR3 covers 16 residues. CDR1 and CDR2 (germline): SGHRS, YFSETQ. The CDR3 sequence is CASSLRGTGDSGEPFF. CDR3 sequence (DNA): TGCGCCAGCAGCTTGCGAGGGACAGGGGATTCCGGGGAGCCGTTTTTT.

The CDR3 bases are TGCAGCGTTGTTGGGACAGGGGCCTACGAGCAGTACTTC. The encoded protein is CSVVGTGAYEQYF. The gene calls are TRBV29-1 and TRBJ2-7; 10 bases are shared with TRBD1. J lost 2 bases, V lost 4 bases, and 2 bases had no gene match. The CDR3 consists of 13 residues. Germline V gene data show CDR1 as SQVTM and CDR2 as ANQGSEA.

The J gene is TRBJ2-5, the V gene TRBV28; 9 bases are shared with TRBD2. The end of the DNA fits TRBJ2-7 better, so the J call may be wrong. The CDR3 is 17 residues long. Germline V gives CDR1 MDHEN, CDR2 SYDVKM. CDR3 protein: CASREGLGSGSLYEQYF. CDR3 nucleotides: TGTGCCAGCAGGGAGGGACTGGGTAGCGGGAGTCTCTACGAGCAGTACTTC.

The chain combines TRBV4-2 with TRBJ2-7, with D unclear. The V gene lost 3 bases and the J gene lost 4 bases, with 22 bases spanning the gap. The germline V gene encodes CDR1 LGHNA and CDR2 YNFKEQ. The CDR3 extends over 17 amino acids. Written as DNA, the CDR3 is TGTGCCAGCAGCCAGGACCCGATATCACCCAAAAAATACGAGCAGTACTTC. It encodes CASSQDPISPKKYEQYF.

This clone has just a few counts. The CDR3 is CASSLGAGTPGDYEQFF. CDR3 nucleotides: TGTGCCAGCAGCTTAGGGGCCGGGACCCCGGGTGACTATGAGCAGTTCTTC. The rearrangement joins TRBV11-2 to TRBJ2-1; D possibly uses TRBD1 or TRBD2 (5 bases each). V lost 1 base, J lost 8 bases, and 21 bases lay in between. This CDR3 spans 17 amino acids. The germline V gene encodes CDR1 SGHAT and CDR2 FQNNGV.

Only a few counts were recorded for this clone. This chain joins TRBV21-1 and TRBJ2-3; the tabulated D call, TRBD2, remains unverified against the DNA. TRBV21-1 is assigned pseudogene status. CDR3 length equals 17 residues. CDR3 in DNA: TGTGCCAGCAGCTCTCCCGTAGGGACTAGTGAAATAGATACGCAGTATTTT. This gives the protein CASSSPVGTSEIDTQYF.

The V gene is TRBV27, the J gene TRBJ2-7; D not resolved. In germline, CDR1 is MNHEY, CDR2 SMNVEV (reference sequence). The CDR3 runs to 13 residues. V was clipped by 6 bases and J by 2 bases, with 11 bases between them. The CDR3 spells CASSVKWAYEQYF. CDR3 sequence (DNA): TGTGCCAGCAGCGTAAAGTGGGCCTACGAGCAGTACTTC.

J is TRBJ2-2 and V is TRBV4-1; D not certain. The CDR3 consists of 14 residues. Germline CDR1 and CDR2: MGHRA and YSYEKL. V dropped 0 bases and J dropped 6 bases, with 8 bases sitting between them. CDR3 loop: CASSQDIWAGELFF. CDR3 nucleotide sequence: TGCGCCAGCAGCCAAGACATATGGGCCGGGGAGCTGTTTTTT.

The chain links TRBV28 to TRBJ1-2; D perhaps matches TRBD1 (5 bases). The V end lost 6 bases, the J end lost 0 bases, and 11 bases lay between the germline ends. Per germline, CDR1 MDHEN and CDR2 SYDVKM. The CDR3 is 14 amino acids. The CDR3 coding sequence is TGTGCCAGCAGCCTCAGGGTTACTAACTATGGCTACACCTTC. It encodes CASSLRVTNYGYTF.

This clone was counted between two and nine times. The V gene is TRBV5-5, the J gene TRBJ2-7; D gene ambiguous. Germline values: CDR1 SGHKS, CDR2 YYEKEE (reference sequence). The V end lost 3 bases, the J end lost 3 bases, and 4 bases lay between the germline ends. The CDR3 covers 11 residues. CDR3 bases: TGTGCCAGCAGCTCGGGCTACGAGCAGTACTTC. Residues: CASSSGYEQYF. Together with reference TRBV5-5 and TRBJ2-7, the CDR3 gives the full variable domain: DAGVTQSPTHLIKTRGQQVTLRCSPISGHKSVSWYQQVLGQGPQFIFQYYEKEERGRGNFPDRFSARQFPNYSSELNVNALLLGDSALYLCASSSGYEQYFGPGTRLTVT.

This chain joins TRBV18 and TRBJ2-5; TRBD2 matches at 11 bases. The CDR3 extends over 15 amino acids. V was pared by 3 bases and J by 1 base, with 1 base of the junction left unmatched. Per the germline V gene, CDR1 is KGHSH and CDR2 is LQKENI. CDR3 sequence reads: CASSPGTSGQETQYF. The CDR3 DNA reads TGTGCCAGCTCACCCGGGACTAGCGGCCAAGAGACCCAGTACTTC.

Here the CDR3 DNA reads TGCAGCGTTGAACTCCACGGGGGCAGGGACACTGAAGCTTTCTTT. It is translated as CSVELHGGRDTEAFF. The V call is TRBV29-1, the J call TRBJ1-1; D may be TRBD1 (6 bases). Germline values: CDR1 SQVTM, CDR2 ANQGSEA. Trimming stripped 2 bases from V and 3 bases from J, with 16 bases between. CDR3 length equals 15 residues.